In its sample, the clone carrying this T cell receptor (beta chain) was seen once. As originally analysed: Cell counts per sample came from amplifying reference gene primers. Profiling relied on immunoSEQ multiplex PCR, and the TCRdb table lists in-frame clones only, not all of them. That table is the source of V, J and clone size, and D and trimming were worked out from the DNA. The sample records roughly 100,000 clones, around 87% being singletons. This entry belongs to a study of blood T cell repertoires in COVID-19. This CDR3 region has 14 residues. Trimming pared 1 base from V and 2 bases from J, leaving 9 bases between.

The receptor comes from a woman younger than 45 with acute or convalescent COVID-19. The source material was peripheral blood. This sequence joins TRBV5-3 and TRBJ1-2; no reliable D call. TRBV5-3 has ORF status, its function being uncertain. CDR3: CARSLHSINYGYTF. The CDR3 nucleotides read TGTGCCAGAAGCTTGCACAGTATCAACTATGGCTACACCTTC.